The 27 T cell receptor beta chains listed next were all sequenced from one sample in a study of blood T cell repertoires in COVID-19. TCRdb's copy holds only in-frame clones and misses some; the assay was immunoSEQ multiplex PCR. The data hold a few hundred thousand clones, with roughly nine tenths observed a single time. Source material: PBMCs or T cells enriched from blood (not recorded which). Source of these receptors: a woman between 35 and 50 years old who had been exposed to COVID-19.

This CDR3 is CASSLTGTMKRQYF. Here the CDR3 DNA reads TGCGCCAGCAGCTTGACCGGGACAATGAAACGGCAGTACTTC. This chain uses TRBV5-1 with TRBJ2-7, with TRBD1 as a possible D gene (6 bases). This CDR3 contains 14 residues. V was shortened by 1 base and J by 9 bases, with 17 bases between the two germline ends. Germline lookup yields CDR1 SGHRS and CDR2 YFSETQ.

The CDR3 protein is CASSLGLGGGEKLFF. DNA of the CDR3: TGTGCCAGCAGCTTAGGTCTCGGTGGCGGTGAAAAACTGTTTTTT. V is TRBV7-2 and J is TRBJ1-4, with D hard to call. The CDR3 is 15 amino acids. The V end was cut by 1 base, the J end by 7 bases, with 13 bases between. Germline V gene lookup returns CDR1 SGHTA and CDR2 FQGNSA.

This chain links TRBV5-6 with TRBJ2-3; 7 bases align to TRBD2. The germline gives CDR1 SGHDT, CDR2 YYEEEE. Trimming cost V 2 bases and J 0 bases; bases outside gene matches: 3. The CDR3 is 15 amino acids. The CDR3 bases are TGTGCCAGCAGCTTCCTAGCGGCTAGCACAGATACGCAGTATTTT. The encoded protein is CASSFLAASTDTQYF.

This chain joins TRBV2 and TRBJ1-1, with D tentatively TRBD1 (5 bases). Trimming left V 6 bases short and J 6 bases short, with 8 bases between. The germline gives CDR1 SNHLY, CDR2 FYNNEI. This CDR3 region has 11 residues. Here the CDR3 reads CASSIGAEAFF. In DNA form, the CDR3 reads TGTGCCAGCAGCATAGGGGCTGAAGCTTTCTTT.

The chain is built from TRBV3-1 (or the pseudogene TRBV3-2) and TRBJ1-2, with TRBD1 identical over 7 bases. CDR1 is LGHDT, CDR2 YNNKEL, per germline (reference sequence). Trimming took 0 bases from V and 4 from J; bases not matched to a gene: 2. This CDR3 is built from 14 residues. The CDR3 coding sequence is TGTGCCAGCAGCCAAGAGGACAGGCTCTATGGCTACACCTTC. It specifies CASSQEDRLYGYTF.

The chain recombines TRBV30 with TRBJ1-6; no firm D call. V was trimmed by 2 bases and J by 7 bases, leaving 12 bases between them. CDR1 and CDR2 from the germline V gene are GTSNPN and SVGIG (reference sequence). This CDR3 contains 14 residues. The CDR3 coding sequence is TGTGCCTGGAGTCCTGAGGCGGTAAATTCACCCCTCCACTTT. Amino acids: CAWSPEAVNSPLHF.

The chain recombines TRBV2 with TRBJ1-6; no clear D. The V end lost 3 bases, the J end lost 5 bases, and 5 bases lay between the germline ends. This CDR3 region has 13 residues. The germline gives CDR1 SNHLY, CDR2 FYNNEI. For the CDR3, the DNA is TGTGCCAGCAGTGAGGTAGATAATTCACCCCTCCACTTT. Its protein product is CASSEVDNSPLHF. Drawing the rest from reference TRBV2 and TRBJ1-6, the complete variable domain is EPEVTQTPSHQVTQMGQEVILRCVPISNHLYFYWYRQILGQKVEFLVSFYNNEISEKSEIFDDQFSVERPDGSNFTLKIRSTKLEDSAMYFCASSEVDNSPLHFGNGTRLTVT.

This chain uses TRBV19 with TRBJ2-7, with 8 bases lining up with TRBD2. Germline V gene lookup returns CDR1 LNHDA and CDR2 SQIVND (reference sequence). With 2 bases clipped from V and 4 bases from J, the junction kept 4 bases outside the gene matches. The CDR3 runs to 14 residues. The CDR3 region has the DNA TGTGCCAGTAGTATACAAGCGGGGGAATACGAGCAGTACTTC. Amino acids: CASSIQAGEYEQYF.

This chain connects TRBV2 to TRBJ1-1; D not resolved. CDR1 is SNHLY and CDR2 is FYNNEI in the germline V gene. V dropped 6 bases and J dropped 0 bases, with 11 bases sitting between them. The CDR3 covers 14 residues. The CDR3 sequence is CASRPGIMNTEAFF. The CDR3, as DNA: TGTGCCAGCAGGCCCGGGATTATGAACACTGAAGCTTTCTTT.

The chain's CDR3 is CASSGSGTTNEKLFF. The CDR3 bases are TGCGCCAGCAGCGGATCAGGTACAACTAATGAAAAACTGTTTTTT. The chain couples TRBV5-1 to TRBJ1-4; D remains unclear. V gave up 4 bases and J gave up 0 bases, with 10 bases separating them. The germline V gene has CDR1 SGHRS and CDR2 YFSETQ. This CDR3 has 15 residues.

V and J are TRBV7-2 and TRBJ2-3; 15 bases map to TRBD2. CDR1 and CDR2 (germline): SGHTA, FQGNSA. The V and J ends lost 0 bases and 0 bases, in that order; junction bases with no gene match: 7. The length of the CDR3 is 20 residues. CDR3 protein: CASSLAPGLAGGSSTDTQYF. The CDR3 nucleotides read TGTGCCAGCAGCTTAGCCCCGGGACTAGCGGGAGGTTCTAGCACAGATACGCAGTATTTT.

The chain joins TRBV10-3 to TRBJ1-5; TRBD1 matches at 8 bases. In germline, CDR1 is ENHRY, CDR2 SYGVKD. The CDR3 is 13 residues long. Losses at the gene ends were 9 bases for V and 6 bases for J; bases not matched to a gene: 7. CDR3 nucleotides: TGTGCCATGGGGACAGGACCTGGTCAGCCCCAGCATTTT. Translation gives CAMGTGPGQPQHF.

The genes are TRBV25-1 and TRBJ1-1; the match to TRBD1 covers 7 bases. The CDR3 totals 15 residues. The junction had 8 bases not matched to a gene; V was cut back by 3 bases and J by 4 bases. Germline V lookup: CDR1 MGHDK, CDR2 SYGVNS. The CDR3 loop reads CASSDHPDRRTEAFF. As DNA, the CDR3 is TGTGCCAGCAGTGACCACCCGGACAGGCGCACTGAAGCTTTCTTT. The full variable domain, its missing parts supplied by reference TRBV25-1 and TRBJ1-1, is EADIYQTPRYLVIGTGKKITLECSQTMGHDKMYWYQQDPGMELHLIHYSYGVNSTEKGDLSSESTVSRIRTEHFPLTLESARPSHTSQYLCASSDHPDRRTEAFFGQGTRLTVV.

The rearrangement joins TRBV7-9 to TRBJ2-1; D possibly corresponds to TRBD1 (6 bases). V shed 5 bases and J shed 6 bases, with 14 bases lying between them. Looked up from germline, CDR1 is SEHNR and CDR2 is FQNEAQ (reference sequence). This CDR3 has 14 residues. The CDR3: CASSLGDTRNEQFF. Written as DNA, the CDR3 is TGTGCCAGCAGCCTGGGGGACACGCGCAATGAGCAGTTCTTC.

V is TRBV7-2 and J is TRBJ2-1, with TRBD2 matching 9 bases. The CDR3 length is 16 residues. Germline values: CDR1 SGHTA, CDR2 FQGNSA. The V and J ends lost 4 bases and 6 bases, in that order; junction bases with no gene match: 10. This CDR3 reads CASSSTTAGGRNEQFF. The CDR3, as DNA: TGTGCCAGCAGCTCCACGACTGCGGGAGGGCGCAATGAGCAGTTCTTC.

V gene TRBV11-2 combines with J gene TRBJ2-3; D gene unclear. V was trimmed by 3 bases and J by 5 bases, leaving 9 bases between them. Germline CDR1 and CDR2: SGHAT and FQNNGV. The CDR3 contains 13 residues. The DNA for the CDR3 is TGTGCCAGCAGCTTCCCCGCAGGAGATACGCAGTATTTT. Its translation: CASSFPAGDTQYF.

The chain uses TRBV5-1 and TRBJ2-1, with 9 bases identical to TRBD2. Losses at the gene ends were 3 bases for V and 7 bases for J; bases not matched to a gene: 8. The germline gives CDR1 SGHRS, CDR2 YFSETQ. There are 15 residues in the CDR3. This CDR3 is CASSSRGGGGNEQFF. The DNA of the CDR3 is TGCGCCAGCAGCTCGCGGGGGGGCGGTGGAAATGAGCAGTTCTTC.

This clone was counted a single time. This chain connects TRBV7-8 to TRBJ2-3, with TRBD2 as a possible D gene (7 bases). V shed 0 bases and J shed 8 bases, with 15 bases lying between them. Germline loops: CDR1 SGHVS, CDR2 FQNEAQ. This CDR3 has 15 residues. The CDR3 DNA is TGTGCCAGCAGCTTAGCGGGGGGGCCGTCGGGTACGCAGTATTTT. Amino acids: CASSLAGGPSGTQYF.

The chain is built from TRBV12-3 or TRBV12-4 and TRBJ2-1; a weak D match, TRBD1 (6 bases). CDR3 length: 13 residues. V was trimmed by 8 bases and J by 8 bases, leaving 16 bases between them. In DNA, the CDR3 is TGTGCCAGCCTCTCCAACAGGGCCCATGAGCAGTTCTTC. It yields the protein CASLSNRAHEQFF.

This sequence joins TRBV30 and TRBJ1-2; 7 nucleotides align to TRBD1. This CDR3 is built from 13 residues. Germline V gene data show CDR1 as GTSNPN and CDR2 as SVGIG (reference sequence). After removal of 0 bases from V and 9 bases from J, the junction contained 7 bases not matched to a gene. CDR3 bases: TGTGCCTGGAGTGTACTACAGGGGTCCAGCTACACCTTC. Its protein product is CAWSVLQGSSYTF.

The V gene is TRBV4-3, the J gene TRBJ2-4; 13 bases line up with TRBD2. Germline CDR1 reads LGHNA; CDR2 reads YSLEER. CDR3 length equals 19 residues. Trimming at V came to 0 bases and at J to 0 bases, leaving 5 bases not matched to a gene. In DNA form, the CDR3 reads TGCGCCAGCAGCCAAGACAGGAGGACTAGCGGGGGAGCCAAAAACATTCAGTACTTC. Translating gives CASSQDRRTSGGAKNIQYF.

This clone was recorded once. This sequence joins TRBV5-4 and TRBJ2-1; 10 positions agree with TRBD2. CDR3 size: 13 residues. CDR1 and CDR2 (germline): SGHNT, YYREEE (reference sequence). With 6 bases clipped from V and 7 bases from J, the junction kept 4 bases outside the gene matches. CDR3 sequence reads: CASKSSGGNEQFF. The CDR3 DNA follows: TGTGCCAGCAAATCTAGCGGGGGAAATGAGCAGTTCTTC.

V and J are TRBV28 and TRBJ1-1, with D tentatively TRBD1 (6 bases). The CDR3 is made up of 13 amino acids. In germline, CDR1 is MDHEN, CDR2 SYDVKM. The V and J ends lost 5 bases and 1 base respectively, with 8 bases between them. The CDR3 sequence is CASSGGRNTEAFF. CDR3 DNA sequence: TGTGCCAGCAGTGGGGGCCGGAACACTGAAGCTTTCTTT.

The chain couples TRBV28 to TRBJ1-2, with D tentatively TRBD1 (6 bases). This CDR3 has 16 residues. CDR1 is MDHEN, CDR2 SYDVKM, per germline. V was trimmed by 5 bases and J by 4 bases, leaving 20 bases between them. CDR3 residues: CASSTYDRTFGYGYTF. The DNA for the CDR3 is TGTGCCAGCAGTACCTACGACAGGACGTTCGGCTATGGCTACACCTTC.

The V gene is TRBV27, the J gene TRBJ1-2, with TRBD1 matching 8 bases. The CDR3 totals 12 residues. The V and J ends lost 5 bases and 6 bases, in that order; junction bases with no gene match: 2. Germline loops: CDR1 MNHEY, CDR2 SMNVEV (reference sequence). The CDR3 loop is CASSRTGHGYTF. The DNA of the CDR3 is TGTGCCAGCAGTCGGACAGGGCATGGCTACACCTTC.

CDR3 loop: CSAILNTEAFF. The CDR3 bases are TGCAGTGCCATTCTGAACACTGAAGCTTTCTTT. This chain connects TRBV20-1 to TRBJ1-1; D not certain. With 6 bases removed from V and 0 bases from J, the gap between germline ends came to 5 bases. Germline V gives CDR1 DFQATT, CDR2 SNEGSKA (reference sequence). CDR3 length equals 11 residues.

This clone was seen more than once but under ten times. The chain couples TRBV12-3 or TRBV12-4 to TRBJ1-3; D may be TRBD1 (6 bases). The CDR3 is 11 residues long. V was clipped by 8 bases and J by 7 bases, with 9 bases between them. In DNA, the CDR3 is TGTGCCAGCGAAACAGGGAACACCATATATTTT. Its translation is CASETGNTIYF.